Each of the 10 T cell receptor beta chains below was sequenced from the same sample in a study of T cells after posttransplantation cyclophosphamide. Measured with immunoSEQ multiplex PCR; TCRdb has only the in-frame clones, and not every one. This table holds around 47,000 clones, 90% to 95% found once. Material: PBMCs. These receptors all come from a woman aged 25 to 39 in good health and a related stem cell transplant donor.

The sample holds one count of this clone. The CDR3, as DNA: TGTGCCAGCAGCCAAGATTTCGGACTGGGTGGGGCCAACGTCCTGACTTTC. Protein: CASSQDFGLGGANVLTF. The rearrangement joins TRBV4-2 to TRBJ2-6; D is possibly TRBD2 (5 bases). Trimming took off 0 bases at V and 3 bases at J, with 12 bases between the two ends. Germline CDR1 reads LGHNA; CDR2 reads YNFKEQ. This CDR3 is 17 amino acids long.

The rearrangement links TRBV11-2 to TRBJ1-2; D is ambiguous. Trimming shortened V by 5 bases and J by 5 bases, and 12 bases separated the two germline ends. This CDR3 spans 13 amino acids. Germline CDR1 reads SGHAT; CDR2 reads FQNNGV. The CDR3 region has the DNA TGTGCCAGCAGCCCAGTCCCGGAGTATGGCTACACCTTC. It translates to CASSPVPEYGYTF.

The chain has TRBV2 and TRBJ1-6, with a weak D call TRBD1 (5 bases). In germline, CDR1 is SNHLY, CDR2 FYNNEI. Trimming removed 9 bases from V and 7 bases from J, with 13 bases in between. The CDR3 runs 13 residues. CDR3 in amino acids: CASKGLPNSPLHF. DNA for the CDR3: TGTGCCAGTAAGGGACTCCCGAATTCACCCCTCCACTTT. Full variable domain (remainder filled in from reference TRBV2 and TRBJ1-6): EPEVTQTPSHQVTQMGQEVILRCVPISNHLYFYWYRQILGQKVEFLVSFYNNEISEKSEIFDDQFSVERPDGSNFTLKIRSTKLEDSAMYFCASKGLPNSPLHFGNGTRLTVT.

The rearrangement joins TRBV5-1 to TRBJ2-5; 8 nucleotides align to TRBD2. The ends lost 2 bases at V and 1 base at J; junction bases unmatched: 4. Germline V gene sequence: CDR1 SGHRS, CDR2 YFSETQ. The CDR3 contains 15 residues. For the CDR3, the DNA is TGCGCCAGCAGCTTACGGGGGGGCCTCCAAGAGACCCAGTACTTC. Protein product: CASSLRGGLQETQYF. The full variable domain, rest sourced from reference TRBV5-1 and TRBJ2-5, is KAGVTQTPRYLIKTRGQQVTLSCSPISGHRSVSWYQQTPGQGLQFLFEYFSETQRNKGNFPGRFSGRQFSNSRSEMNVSTLELGDSALYLCASSLRGGLQETQYFGPGTRLLVL.

V gene TRBV5-1 combines with J gene TRBJ2-3; weak D call: TRBD1 (6 bases). The CDR3 is 15 residues long. V lost 4 bases to trimming and J lost 2 bases, with 14 bases between them. CDR1 is SGHRS and CDR2 is YFSETQ in the germline V gene. In DNA form, the CDR3 reads TGCGCCAGCAGCAAAGGACAGTTCGTCACAGATACGCAGTATTTT. This codes for CASSKGQFVTDTQYF.

This chain joins TRBV5-1 and TRBJ2-7, with a weak D call TRBD2 (5 bases). This CDR3 region has 15 residues. CDR1 is SGHRS, CDR2 YFSETQ, per germline. Trimming took off 1 base at V and 0 bases at J, with 11 bases between the two ends. CDR3 nucleotide sequence: TGCGCCAGCAGCTTGATGGCGGACTTCTCCTACGAGCAGTACTTC. This gives the protein CASSLMADFSYEQYF.

The chain uses TRBV6-4 and TRBJ1-1, with D tentatively TRBD1 (5 bases). The CDR3 spans 14 residues. Per the germline V gene, CDR1 is MRHNA and CDR2 is SNTAGT. V was trimmed by 6 bases and J by 1 base, leaving 12 bases between them. The CDR3 sequence: CASSADSENTEAFF. The CDR3 DNA reads as TGTGCCAGCAGCGCAGACAGCGAGAACACTGAAGCTTTCTTT.

The rearrangement links TRBV19 to TRBJ1-2; 10 bases are a match to TRBD1. Germline lookup yields CDR1 LNHDA and CDR2 SQIVND (reference sequence). This CDR3 comprises 15 residues. Unmatched junction bases numbered 8, after V lost 6 bases and J lost 4 bases. The CDR3 reads CASSRGTGVSYGYTF. Here the CDR3 DNA reads TGTGCCAGTAGCAGGGGGACAGGGGTTTCCTATGGCTACACCTTC.

The chain employs TRBV28 and TRBJ1-2; tentatively, D is TRBD1 (6 bases). The CDR3 sequence is 16 residues long. V lost 3 bases and J 0 bases, leaving 14 bases between the germline ends. CDR1 and CDR2 from the germline V gene are MDHEN and SYDVKM. CDR3 region: CASSLGAGGANYGYTF. CDR3 sequence (DNA): TGTGCCAGCAGTTTGGGGGCGGGGGGCGCTAACTATGGCTACACCTTC.

The chain uses TRBV10-3 and TRBJ1-6; 7 bases agree with TRBD1. The CDR3 has 14 residues. The junction had 1 base not matched to a gene; V was cut back by 6 bases and J by 2 bases. Germline assignment: CDR1 ENHRY and CDR2 SYGVKD. DNA for the CDR3: TGTGCCATCAGCGACAGGGCCTATAATTCACCCCTCCACTTT. Translation: CAISDRAYNSPLHF.